This T cell receptor beta chain comes out of a study of blood T cell repertoires in COVID-19. Turning to the study itself: The samples span acute and convalescent COVID-19 from the United States, Italy and Spain.

CDR1 ENHRY and CDR2 SYGVKD come from the germline V gene. J lost 1 base, V lost 9 bases, and 6 bases had no gene match. The CDR3 is 14 amino acids. This table comes from immunoSEQ multiplex PCR, and its TCRdb copy is limited to in-frame clones, with some not included. Found here are over 130,000 clones, approximately 83% of them singletons; the top ten hold 4%. The source of this sequence is a woman aged 55-70 years with acute or convalescent COVID-19. Sequenced input: peripheral blood. The chain employs TRBV10-3 and TRBJ2-3; 8 bases fit TRBD1. CDR3 DNA: TGTGCCATTCGACCGGGACAGGGCACAGATACGCAGTATTTT. As protein: CAIRPGQGTDTQYF.